Listed below are T cell receptor beta chains from one sample, sequenced in a study of PD-1 blockade in classical Hodgkin lymphoma. Assay: immunoSEQ multiplex PCR; the TCRdb copy retains only in-frame clones and omits some. The sample shows fewer than 20,000 clones, over 80% of them seen only once. Sample: CD4+ T cells from blood. The source is a human donor with classical Hodgkin lymphoma. Each CDR3 is given without its conserved first and last residue.

v_call: TRBV5-1
cdr3_aa: ASSLSLPGSYEQY

v_call: TRBV21-1
cdr3_aa: ASSKGWRQGASHQWCEQY

v_call: TRBV25-1
cdr3_aa: ASSAKGFPGEGRDTQY

v_call: TRBV28
cdr3_aa: ASSLGADQETQY

v_call: TRBV23-1
cdr3_aa: ASGSRDRVWFTNEKLF

v_call: TRBV20-1
cdr3_aa: SAGVEQF

v_call: TRBV5-1
cdr3_aa: ASSPLPSGRSDTQY

v_call: TRBV19
cdr3_aa: ASRSGAQETQY

v_call: TRBV9
cdr3_aa: ASSVGAVVSGNTMY

v_call: TRBV7-8
cdr3_aa: ASSWRQISGRIGNEQF

v_call: TRBV4-1
cdr3_aa: ASSRGENTEAF

v_call: TRBV5-6
cdr3_aa: ASSLEDRMATGELF

v_call: TRBV6-5
cdr3_aa: ASQRTDDTKNIQY